These T cell receptor beta chains were read from a single sample in a study of CXCR4 blockade with PD-1 therapy in pancreatic cancer. Produced via immunoSEQ multiplex PCR; TCRdb's table is partial and in-frame only. The sample has around 2,000 clones; around 55% are singletons. The sequencing sample was made of tumor tissue. These receptors all come from a human donor with pancreatic ductal adenocarcinoma. The CDR3 runs from the conserved cysteine through the conserved F or W. Each record gives: D gene, J gene, V gene, clone size, CDR3 protein, CDR3 DNA. D genes are given only for firm matches. Rows may omit the clone size; those that give it use once, few, many or a size class.

NA,TRBJ2-3,TRBV18,NA,CASSTQGSTDTQYF,TGTGCCAGCTCAACACAGGGAAGCACAGATACGCAGTATTTT
NA,TRBJ2-1,TRBV6-8,NA,CASSEAAYEQFF,TGTGCCAGCAGTGAGGCAGCATATGAGCAGTTCTTC
NA,TRBJ1-4,TRBV7-6,NA,CASKGSYRGEKLFF,TGTGCCAGCAAGGGGTCCTACAGAGGTGAAAAACTGTTTTTT
TRBD1,TRBJ2-7,TRBV29-1,NA,CSATTGGREQYF,TGCAGCGCCACGACAGGGGGCCGCGAGCAGTACTTC
TRBD1,TRBJ1-1,TRBV14,NA,CASSPTTGGRTEAFF,TGTGCCAGCAGCCCAACGACAGGGGGACGCACTGAAGCTTTCTTT
TRBD1,TRBJ2-7,TRBV6-8,NA,CASRLGQGYEQYF,TGTGCCAGCAGATTAGGACAGGGCTACGAGCAGTACTTC
NA,TRBJ2-7,TRBV9,NA,CASSVGLDSYEQYF,TGTGCCAGCAGCGTAGGGTTGGATTCCTACGAGCAGTACTTC
TRBD2,TRBJ2-7,TRBV27,few,CASSLSMGGWQYF,TGTGCCAGCAGTTTATCTATGGGAGGGTGGCAGTACTTC
TRBD1,TRBJ1-6,TRBV6-8,NA,CASKGDRSPFNSPLHF,TGTGCCAGCAAGGGGGACAGAAGCCCGTTTAATTCACCCCTCCACTTT
NA,TRBJ1-3,TRBV19,NA,CASSILSSGNTIYF,TGTGCCAGTAGCATCCTAAGCTCTGGAAACACCATATATTTT
NA,TRBJ2-3,TRBV6-1,NA,CASSEGPGDTQYF,TGTGCCAGCAGTGAAGGGCCGGGAGATACGCAGTATTTT
NA,TRBJ1-2,TRBV19,NA,CASSILGDIYGYTF,TGTGCCAGTAGTATCTTGGGAGACATCTATGGCTACACCTTC
TRBD2,TRBJ2-1,TRBV7-6,NA,CASTQTAGIYNEQFF,TGTGCCAGCACTCAAACAGCGGGGATCTACAATGAGCAGTTCTTC
NA,TRBJ1-6,TRBV30,NA,CAWSVSLGGDAPLHF,TGTGCCTGGAGTGTAAGCCTAGGGGGAGATGCACCCCTCCACTTT
NA,TRBJ1-1,TRBV1,medium-sized,CASSQDGRLTTEAFF,TGCGCCAGCAGCCAAGATGGCAGGTTGACTACTGAAGCTTTCTTT
NA,TRBJ1-1,TRBV9,few,CASSVRSGWGTEAFF,TGTGCCAGCAGCGTCCGTTCAGGGTGGGGCACTGAAGCTTTCTTT
NA,TRBJ2-5,TRBV1,few,CASSRGYQETQYF,TGCGCCAGCAGCCGTGGGTACCAAGAGACCCAGTACTTC
NA,TRBJ1-2,TRBV6-8,medium-sized,CASRATGIHGYTF,TGTGCCAGCAGAGCTACAGGGATTCATGGCTACACCTTC